The entry below gives a single T cell receptor (beta chain) sequence along with its context. What it binds is unknown. This entry is derived from a study of Graves' ophthalmopathy and Graves' hyperthyroidism. Whole-study results and caveats: Sensitivity reached 85% to 90% and specificity about 81% for a 13-signature model separating ophthalmopathy from stable hyperthyroidism.

Stable hyperthyroidism meant no progression to ophthalmopathy within 18 months of follow-up. Trimming shortened V by 2 bases and J by 0 bases, and 8 bases separated the two germline ends. The CDR3 is 13 amino acids. Germline V CDR1 and CDR2: DFQATT, SNEGSKA (reference sequence). Amplifying from RNA transcripts, the study obtained TCR beta CDR3 regions. RT-PCR with HTBI primers came first, then second-round multiplex PCR. TCRdb reprocessed the multiplex PCR reads via MiXCR and lists one record per CDR3 protein. The profile shows around 36,000 distinct CDR3 sequences, around half of them singletons. This clonotype was obtained from an adult woman with stable Graves' hyperthyroidism. The chain has TRBV20-1 and TRBJ2-7; D uncertain. The sample comprised peripheral blood. CDR3: CSARRPYSYEQYF. CDR3 bases: TGCAGTGCTAGACGGCCATACTCCTACGAGCAGTACTTC.